The 14 T cell receptor beta chains given below trace back to one sample, sequenced in a study of CD8 T cells in Susac syndrome. RNA in amounts of about 0.45 to 1 ug was reverse transcribed with random hexamers. TCRdb analysed the immunoSEQ multiplex PCR reads with MiXCR anew, one entry per CDR3 protein. The data hold around 300,000 distinct CDR3 sequences, with roughly 94% observed a single time. Material: CD4+ T cells from PBMCs. These receptors originate from a human donor with multiple sclerosis.

The chain is built from TRBV10-3 and TRBJ2-6; D unresolved. This CDR3 contains 16 residues. The germline V gene encodes CDR1 ENHRY and CDR2 SYGVKD. Between the trimmed V and J ends, which lost 0 bases and 2 bases, there was a span of 8 bases. The CDR3, as DNA: TGTGCCATCAGTGAGTCGGGCCGGACTGGGGCCAACGTCCTGACTTTC. Translating it yields CAISESGRTGANVLTF.

V gene TRBV7-2 combines with J gene TRBJ1-5; D is undetermined. The CDR3 length is 17 residues. V lost 1 base and J lost 1, with 14 bases in between. The germline gives CDR1 SGHTA, CDR2 FQGNSA. The CDR3 loop reads CASSLGLWRGSNQPQHF. CDR3 bases: TGTGCCAGCAGCTTAGGGTTGTGGAGAGGGAGCAATCAGCCCCAGCATTTT.

The genes are TRBV4-3 and TRBJ2-4; no reliable D call. Germline V gives CDR1 LGHNA, CDR2 YSLEER. There are 16 residues in the CDR3. V was cut by 2 bases and J by 1 base, with 12 bases left in between. The CDR3 region is CASSQSLSVAKNIQYF. The CDR3 DNA follows: TGCGCCAGCAGCCAATCCCTCTCGGTGGCCAAAAACATTCAGTACTTC.

This chain links TRBV7-3 with TRBJ1-1; D ambiguous. This CDR3 is 13 amino acids long. Germline loops: CDR1 SGHTA, CDR2 FQGTGA. The germline V and J ends were trimmed by 4 bases and 1 base, with 7 bases remaining between them. The CDR3: CASSSDTNTEAFF. As DNA, the CDR3 is TGTGCCAGCAGCTCAGACACGAACACTGAAGCTTTCTTT. Full variable domain (remainder filled in from reference TRBV7-3 and TRBJ1-1): GAGVSQTPSNKVTEKGKYVELRCDPISGHTALYWYRQSLGQGPEFLIYFQGTGAADDSGLPNDRFFAVRPEGSVSTLKIQRTERGDSAVYLCASSSDTNTEAFFGQGTRLTVV.

This sequence joins TRBV6-5 and TRBJ2-1; 16 bases are a match to TRBD2. The CDR3 length is 20 residues. Looked up from germline, CDR1 is MNHEY and CDR2 is SVGAGI. V was clipped by 4 bases and J by 4 bases; unmatched bases: 13. In DNA, the CDR3 is TGTGCCAGCAGTTCCCCGGGACTAGCGGGGGGGCATTTAAAGTACAATGAGCAGTTCTTC. Amino acids: CASSSPGLAGGHLKYNEQFF.

The chain has TRBV7-9 and TRBJ2-1, with TRBD1 as a possible D gene (5 bases). CDR3 size: 14 residues. In germline, CDR1 is SEHNR, CDR2 FQNEAQ (reference sequence). V shed 2 bases and J shed 8 bases, with 13 bases lying between them. CDR3 sequence reads: CASSLRQGIHEQFF. For the CDR3, the DNA is TGTGCCAGCAGCTTACGGCAGGGAATCCATGAGCAGTTCTTC.

J is TRBJ2-5 and V is TRBV18; D uncertain. V lost 3 bases to trimming and J lost 3 bases, with 8 bases between them. The CDR3 spans 13 residues. From germline, CDR1 is KGHSH and CDR2 LQKENI. The CDR3 DNA reads as TGTGCCAGCTCACCGTGGCAGGAAGAGACCCAGTACTTC. Amino acid sequence: CASSPWQEETQYF.

The rearrangement joins TRBV20-1 to TRBJ2-2; D unresolved. CDR1 is DFQATT and CDR2 is SNEGSKA in the germline V gene (reference sequence). V was pared by 3 bases and J by 1 base, with 9 bases between. This CDR3 spans 14 amino acids. The chain's CDR3 is CSASGSRNTGELFF. The CDR3, as DNA: TGCAGTGCTAGCGGGTCTAGGAACACCGGGGAGCTGTTTTTT.

The chain has TRBV12-3 or TRBV12-4 and TRBJ2-1; TRBD2 might be the D (6 bases). The CDR3 has 13 residues. Between the trimmed V and J ends, which lost 3 bases and 10 bases, there was a span of 13 bases. In DNA, the CDR3 is TGTGCCAGCAGTTTCCACCGGGACTCGGAGCAGTTCTTC. Protein sequence: CASSFHRDSEQFF.

The table lists this clonotype with a few counts. The rearrangement links TRBV7-6 to TRBJ2-1; D unclear. Germline assignment: CDR1 SGHVS and CDR2 FNYEAQ. CDR3 size: 13 residues. The ends were cut back, 1 base at V and 7 bases at J, with 8 bases in the middle. CDR3: CASSLGPSNEQFF. CDR3 coding DNA: TGTGCCAGCAGCTTAGGTCCTAGTAATGAGCAGTTCTTC.

V is TRBV5-1 and J is TRBJ2-7; 16 nucleotides match TRBD2. CDR3 length equals 18 residues. V shed 2 bases, J shed 5 bases, and the junction held 10 bases outside the gene matches. Germline CDR1 SGHRS, CDR2 YFSETQ. Here the CDR3 DNA reads TGCGCCAGCAGCTTTGGGGGGACTAGCGGGAGGGCCGGCAACGAGCAGTACTTC. It encodes CASSFGGTSGRAGNEQYF.

The chain uses TRBV30 and TRBJ2-1; 8 bases are shared with TRBD2. CDR1 and CDR2 from the germline V gene are GTSNPN and SVGIG (reference sequence). V lost 0 bases to trimming and J lost 8 bases; unmatched junction nucleotides: 9. This CDR3 is built from 15 residues. CDR3 coding DNA: TGTGCCTGGAGTGTAGGGAGCGGGAGTTTGGATGAGCAGTTCTTC. Amino acids: CAWSVGSGSLDEQFF.

The V and J genes are TRBV21-1 and TRBJ2-2; the D call in the table, TRBD1, was not verified against the DNA. TRBV21-1 is termed a pseudogene. CDR3 length equals 15 residues. The CDR3 DNA follows: TGTGCCAGCCCCCAGGACAGGGTGACGACCGGGGAGCTGTTTTTT. Protein sequence: CASPQDRVTTGELFF.

This clonotype was recorded only once. The V gene is TRBV5-6, the J gene TRBJ2-7; TRBD1 is a possible D gene (5 bases). The CDR3 extends over 14 amino acids. V was trimmed by 1 base and J by 6 bases, leaving 14 bases between them. CDR1 is SGHDT, CDR2 YYEEEE, per germline. DNA of the CDR3: TGTGCCAGCAGCTTGTTGGGCAGGCAGGGCGAGCAGTACTTC. Its protein is CASSLLGRQGEQYF.